This T cell receptor (beta chain) was obtained from a study of control samples from healthy donors and cancer patients. Produced via immunoSEQ multiplex PCR; TCRdb's table is partial and in-frame only. There are around 30,000 clones in the sample; roughly 94% occur only once, and about 6.9% lies in the top ten. Germline V gene sequence: CDR1 PRHDT, CDR2 FYEKMQ (reference sequence). V was clipped by 1 base and J by 4 bases, with 8 bases between them. The CDR3 spans 14 residues. Source material: blood. The chain combines TRBV13 with TRBJ1-3; no firm D call. This clonotype was sampled from a man aged 55 to 70 in good health. Written as DNA, the CDR3 is TGTGCCAGCAGCTTAGAGCGCAGAGGAAACACCATATATTTT. It translates to CASSLERRGNTIYF.